One and the same sample provided the 31 T cell receptor beta chains below, sequenced in a study of blood T cell repertoires in COVID-19. TCRdb's table, derived via immunoSEQ multiplex PCR, lists solely in-frame clones and lacks some. The data contain about 210,000 clones, approximately 91% of them singletons. The sequenced sample consisted of peripheral blood. Receptors were obtained from a man aged 40-49 years with acute or convalescent COVID-19.

The V call is TRBV12-3 or TRBV12-4, the J call TRBJ1-5; D is perhaps TRBD1 (5 bases). This CDR3 is 12 amino acids long. Trimming took 6 bases from V and 11 from J, leaving 14 bases between them. CDR3 sequence: CASSQGALAQHF. The CDR3 DNA is TGTGCCAGCAGCCAAGGGGCCTTGGCCCAGCATTTT.

This rearrangement joins TRBV7-3 to TRBJ2-5; D not resolved. CDR1 and CDR2 (germline): SGHTA, FQGTGA. This CDR3 contains 13 residues. V lost 6 bases, J lost 1 base, and 9 bases lay in between. CDR3 nucleotide sequence: TGTGCCAGCAGTGAGAGCTTCCAAGAGACCCAGTACTTC. It specifies CASSESFQETQYF.

The chain uses TRBV18 and TRBJ1-1, with 11 positions matching TRBD1. This CDR3 comprises 17 residues. V lost 2 bases to trimming and J lost 3 bases; unmatched junction nucleotides: 8. In germline, CDR1 is KGHSH, CDR2 LQKENI. CDR3 loop: CASSPRRDRGYDTEAFF. The CDR3 region has the DNA TGTGCCAGCTCACCAAGACGGGACAGGGGGTATGACACTGAAGCTTTCTTT.

This chain uses TRBV5-1 with TRBJ2-7, with D tentatively TRBD2 (6 bases). There are 16 residues in the CDR3. Trimming removed 0 bases at V and 0 bases at J, with 13 bases between. Germline V gene data show CDR1 as SGHRS and CDR2 as YFSETQ. CDR3 in DNA: TGCGCCAGCAGCTTGGATACGGGGAGGAGCTCCTACGAGCAGTACTTC. This gives the protein CASSLDTGRSSYEQYF. The full variable domain, its missing parts supplied by reference TRBV5-1 and TRBJ2-7, is KAGVTQTPRYLIKTRGQQVTLSCSPISGHRSVSWYQQTPGQGLQFLFEYFSETQRNKGNFPGRFSGRQFSNSRSEMNVSTLELGDSALYLCASSLDTGRSSYEQYFGPGTRLTVT.

CDR3 sequence (DNA): TGTGCCACCAAGACAGGATTACAAGAGACCCAGTACTTC. Residues: CATKTGLQETQYF. The genes are TRBV19 and TRBJ2-5, with a weak D call TRBD1 (6 bases). V was shortened by 10 bases and J by 2 bases, with 14 bases between the two germline ends. This CDR3 is built from 13 residues. Germline CDR1 reads LNHDA; CDR2 reads SQIVND (reference sequence).

Only one count was recorded for this clone. Here the CDR3 reads CASSLVQGADTQYF. CDR3 DNA sequence: TGTGCCAGCAGCTTGGTACAGGGGGCAGATACGCAGTATTTT. This sequence joins TRBV5-4 and TRBJ2-3, with 8 bases lining up with TRBD1. The CDR3 has 14 amino acids. Trimming took 0 bases from V and 4 from J; bases not matched to a gene: 1. Germline V gene data show CDR1 as SGHNT and CDR2 as YYREEE (reference sequence). The full variable domain, with the rest looked up from reference TRBV5-4 and TRBJ2-3, is ETGVTQSPTHLIKTRGQQVTLRCSSQSGHNTVSWYQQALGQGPQFIFQYYREEENGRGNFPPRFSGLQFPNYSSELNVNALELDDSALYLCASSLVQGADTQYFGPGTRLTVL.

This chain joins TRBV5-4 and TRBJ2-1; D is unresolved. CDR1 and CDR2 from the germline V gene are SGHNT and YYREEE (reference sequence). The CDR3 has 14 amino acids. V lost 1 base, J lost 0 bases, and 5 bases lay in between. In nucleotides, the CDR3 is TGTGCCAGCAGCTTGCCGGGCTCCTACAATGAGCAGTTCTTC. Encoded protein: CASSLPGSYNEQFF.

The genes are TRBV7-2 and TRBJ2-2; TRBD1 might be the D (6 bases). The CDR3 runs to 16 residues. Germline V gene sequence: CDR1 SGHTA, CDR2 FQGNSA. Trimming pared 1 base from V and 1 base from J, leaving 10 bases between. The CDR3 spells CASSLGGTMNTGELFF. The CDR3 DNA sequence: TGTGCCAGCAGCTTAGGGGGGACAATGAACACCGGGGAGCTGTTTTTT. The variable domain in full, completed from reference TRBV7-2 and TRBJ2-2, reads GAGVSQSPSNKVTEKGKDVELRCDPISGHTALYWYRQSLGQGLEFLIYFQGNSAPDKSGLPSDRFSAERTGGSVSTLTIQRTQQEDSAVYLCASSLGGTMNTGELFFGEGSRLTVL.

This chain connects TRBV19 to TRBJ2-7, with 7 bases that match TRBD2. After removal of 3 bases from V and 3 bases from J, the junction contained 8 bases not matched to a gene. CDR3 size: 15 residues. Germline CDR1 reads LNHDA; CDR2 reads SQIVND (reference sequence). The CDR3 sequence is CASSITGREGYEQYF. CDR3 coding DNA: TGTGCCAGTAGTATTACCGGTAGGGAGGGCTACGAGCAGTACTTC. Supplemented by reference TRBV19 and TRBJ2-7, the full variable domain reads DGGITQSPKYLFRKEGQNVTLSCEQNLNHDAMYWYRQDPGQGLRLIYYSQIVNDFQKGDIAEGYSVSREKKESFPLTVTSAQKNPTAFYLCASSITGREGYEQYFGPGTRLTVT.

This clone was counted once. This chain connects TRBV19 to TRBJ2-7, with TRBD2 identical over 7 bases. With 3 bases clipped from V and 2 bases from J, the junction kept 7 bases outside the gene matches. This CDR3 comprises 15 residues. Germline CDR1 LNHDA, CDR2 SQIVND (reference sequence). This CDR3 is CASSMEGAGPYEQYF. The CDR3 coding sequence is TGTGCCAGTAGTATGGAAGGAGCGGGACCCTACGAGCAGTACTTC.

This clone was observed once. The V gene is TRBV5-1, the J gene TRBJ1-1; TRBD1 matches 9 bases. The CDR3 totals 15 residues. The V gene's germline CDR1 is SGHRS and CDR2 YFSETQ. V was clipped by 3 bases and J by 5 bases; unmatched bases: 8. The CDR3 bases are TGCGCCAGCAGCTCGCTGACAGGGGGGCAGACTGAAGCTTTCTTT. As protein: CASSSLTGGQTEAFF.

The genes are TRBV19 and TRBJ1-5; possible D gene TRBD1, 5 bases. V lost 8 bases and J 4 bases, leaving 18 bases between the germline ends. This CDR3 region has 15 residues. Germline V gene lookup returns CDR1 LNHDA and CDR2 SQIVND (reference sequence). The DNA for the CDR3 is TGTGCCAGTGACCTCTCTGGGGGAGGAAATCAGCCCCAGCATTTT. Protein: CASDLSGGGNQPQHF. The entire variable domain, with the rest obtained from reference TRBV19 and TRBJ1-5, is as follows: DGGITQSPKYLFRKEGQNVTLSCEQNLNHDAMYWYRQDPGQGLRLIYYSQIVNDFQKGDIAEGYSVSREKKESFPLTVTSAQKNPTAFYLCASDLSGGGNQPQHFGDGTRLSIL.

This chain connects TRBV7-3 to TRBJ2-1; 7 bases line up with TRBD1. Germline CDR1 is SGHTA and CDR2 is FQGTGA. This CDR3 has 18 amino acids. V was pared by 3 bases and J by 0 bases, with 11 bases of the junction left unmatched. CDR3 loop: CASSFYPTGPSSYNEQFF. CDR3 DNA sequence: TGTGCCAGCAGCTTTTACCCGACAGGGCCCAGCTCCTACAATGAGCAGTTCTTC.

This chain connects TRBV4-1 to TRBJ2-1; TRBD2 matches at 7 bases. The CDR3 length is 14 residues. CDR1 MGHRA and CDR2 YSYEKL come from the germline V gene. The J segment lost 4 bases and the V segment lost 1 base, leaving 1 base of the junction unmatched. This CDR3 reads CASSQAGGYNEQFF. As DNA, the CDR3 is TGCGCCAGCAGCCAAGCCGGGGGGTACAATGAGCAGTTCTTC.

The V gene is TRBV7-9, the J gene TRBJ2-6, with D possibly TRBD1 on 5 matching bases. Germline values: CDR1 SEHNR, CDR2 FQNEAQ (reference sequence). The germline V and J ends were trimmed by 5 bases and 0 bases, with 17 bases remaining between them. CDR3 length: 18 residues. The CDR3: CASSHTSPDSSGANVLTF. The CDR3 bases are TGTGCCAGCAGCCACACATCCCCCGACAGCTCTGGGGCCAACGTCCTGACTTTC. The full variable domain, in which reference TRBV7-9 and TRBJ2-6 provide the parts outside the CDR3, is DTGVSQNPRHKITKRGQNVTFRCDPISEHNRLYWYRQTLGQGPEFLTYFQNEAQLEKSRLLSDRFSAERPKGSFSTLEIQRTEQGDSAMYLCASSHTSPDSSGANVLTFGAGSRLTVL.

This clone was found once. The chain uses TRBV6-5 and TRBJ2-3; no clear D. Germline assignment: CDR1 MNHEY and CDR2 SVGAGI. The CDR3 is 13 amino acids. V gave up 0 bases and J gave up 6 bases, with 7 bases separating them. CDR3 bases: TGTGCCAGCAGTTACTCGAGGTTTGATACGCAGTATTTT. Encoded protein: CASSYSRFDTQYF.

V is TRBV11-2 and J is TRBJ1-2; D gene ambiguous. The CDR3 runs 14 residues. The V gene's germline CDR1 is SGHAT and CDR2 FQNNGV. V gave up 1 base and J gave up 0 bases, with 6 bases separating them. This CDR3 reads CASSLGRSNYGYTF. DNA for the CDR3: TGTGCCAGCAGCTTAGGTCGTTCTAACTATGGCTACACCTTC.

CDR3 sequence: CATSAAGEQFF. CDR3 bases: TGTGCCACCTCTGCTGCCGGTGAGCAGTTCTTC. The chain employs TRBV24-1 and TRBJ2-1; D unclear. The CDR3 loop spans 11 amino acids. CDR1 is KGHDR, CDR2 SFDVKD, per germline. V was trimmed by 9 bases and J by 9 bases, leaving 11 bases between them.

The chain links TRBV7-6 to TRBJ2-3; 7 nucleotides match TRBD2. Germline V gives CDR1 SGHVS, CDR2 FNYEAQ. CDR3 length: 15 amino acids. Unmatched junction bases numbered 9, after V lost 6 bases and J lost 3 bases. The CDR3 loop is CASSLGRGGTDTQYF. CDR3 nucleotide sequence: TGTGCCAGCAGTTTGGGGAGGGGTGGGACAGATACGCAGTATTTT.

This clone was counted once. The V call is TRBV27, the J call TRBJ2-2; the match to TRBD1 covers 8 bases. The J segment lost 6 bases and the V segment lost 4 bases, leaving 7 bases of the junction unmatched. The length of the CDR3 is 15 residues. CDR1 is MNHEY, CDR2 SMNVEV, per germline (reference sequence). CDR3 nucleotides: TGTGCCAGCAGTTACAGGACAGGGCTTGCCGGGGAGCTGTTTTTT. Its protein product is CASSYRTGLAGELFF.

The chain has TRBV5-1 and TRBJ1-5; a weak D match, TRBD1 (5 bases). V was cut by 4 bases and J by 11 bases, with 19 bases left in between. There are 14 residues in the CDR3. CDR1 and CDR2 from the germline V gene are SGHRS and YFSETQ. This CDR3 reads CASSAGGDRVTQHF. The CDR3 DNA sequence: TGCGCCAGCAGCGCGGGAGGGGATAGAGTGACCCAGCATTTT.

V and J are TRBV29-1 and TRBJ2-7; D possibly corresponds to TRBD1 (6 bases). The V and J ends lost 6 bases and 1 base respectively, with 16 bases between them. The length of the CDR3 is 14 residues. Germline V CDR1 and CDR2: SQVTM, ANQGSEA. Here the CDR3 reads CSVVGAYHSYEQYF. In DNA, the CDR3 is TGCAGCGTGGTGGGGGCATACCATTCCTACGAGCAGTACTTC.

For the CDR3, the DNA is TGCAGCGCCGAAAGGGGAAGCAATGGCTACACCTTC. Its translation is CSAERGSNGYTF. The V call is TRBV29-1, the J call TRBJ1-2, with a weak D call TRBD1 (5 bases). The CDR3 is 12 amino acids. Trimming removed 7 bases from V and 6 bases from J, with 15 bases in between. CDR1 and CDR2 from the germline V gene are SQVTM and ANQGSEA.

The chain is built from TRBV19 and TRBJ1-5, with 8 bases matching TRBD1. V lost 8 bases and J lost 6; bases outside the gene matches: 3. CDR3 length: 12 amino acids. Germline-derived CDR1 and CDR2 are LNHDA and SQIVND (reference sequence). CDR3 protein: CASDQGAQPQHF. The DNA for the CDR3 is TGTGCCAGTGATCAGGGGGCTCAGCCCCAGCATTTT.

The chain uses TRBV29-1 and TRBJ1-5; D gene uncertain. The CDR3 has 14 amino acids. CDR1 is SQVTM and CDR2 is ANQGSEA in the germline V gene. V was clipped by 6 bases and J by 1 base, with 13 bases between them. The CDR3 loop reads CSVRNGYSNQPQHF. The CDR3 DNA reads TGCAGCGTGCGAAACGGTTACAGCAATCAGCCCCAGCATTTT.

The chain uses TRBV3-1 (or the pseudogene TRBV3-2) and TRBJ1-2; D is uncertain. Per germline, CDR1 LGHDT and CDR2 YNNKEL (reference sequence). V gave up 1 base and J gave up 4 bases, with 10 bases separating them. The CDR3 runs 14 residues. The CDR3 loop is CASSQGGLSYGYTF. The CDR3 nucleotides are TGTGCCAGCAGCCAAGGAGGGCTCAGCTATGGCTACACCTTC.

The chain carries TRBV10-3 and TRBJ1-5; 8 nucleotides match TRBD1. This CDR3 comprises 15 residues. Per germline, CDR1 ENHRY and CDR2 SYGVKD. With V trimmed by 6 bases and J by 4 bases, 8 bases remained unmatched. The CDR3 spells CAIRAQGERNQPQHF. CDR3 in DNA: TGTGCCATCAGGGCACAGGGGGAAAGGAATCAGCCCCAGCATTTT.

This clone was picked up a small number of times. The chain joins TRBV6-6 to TRBJ1-5, with unresolved D. V gave up 5 bases and J gave up 6 bases, with 14 bases separating them. CDR3 size: 14 residues. Per germline, CDR1 MNHNY and CDR2 SVGAGI (reference sequence). The CDR3 protein is CASSPALRGQPQHF. The CDR3 region has the DNA TGTGCCAGCAGTCCCGCCCTTCGAGGTCAGCCCCAGCATTTT.

This clone was counted a few times. The rearrangement joins TRBV5-1 to TRBJ2-2, with TRBD2 as a possible D gene (6 bases). The V end was cut by 4 bases, the J end by 0 bases, with 16 bases between. Germline V gene sequence: CDR1 SGHRS, CDR2 YFSETQ. The CDR3 is 17 residues long. The CDR3 sequence is CASSQALARTNTGELFF. The CDR3 nucleotides read TGCGCCAGCAGCCAGGCCCTAGCGCGAACGAACACCGGGGAGCTGTTTTTT.

V is TRBV7-2 and J is TRBJ1-4, with D possibly matching TRBD1 (5 bases). Trimming shortened V by 3 bases and J by 5 bases, and 10 bases separated the two germline ends. This CDR3 is 14 amino acids long. Germline V lookup: CDR1 SGHTA, CDR2 FQGNSA. The CDR3 is CASSFGGSNEKLFF. For the CDR3, the DNA is TGTGCCAGCAGCTTCGGGGGATCGAATGAAAAACTGTTTTTT.

V usage is TRBV19 and J usage is TRBJ2-3, with D perhaps TRBD1 (5 bases). Germline lookup yields CDR1 LNHDA and CDR2 SQIVND (reference sequence). Between the trimmed V and J ends, which lost 10 bases and 2 bases, there was a span of 13 bases. The CDR3 sequence is 13 residues long. This CDR3 is CAIATASTDTQYF. For the CDR3, the DNA is TGTGCCATTGCGACAGCTTCCACAGATACGCAGTATTTT.